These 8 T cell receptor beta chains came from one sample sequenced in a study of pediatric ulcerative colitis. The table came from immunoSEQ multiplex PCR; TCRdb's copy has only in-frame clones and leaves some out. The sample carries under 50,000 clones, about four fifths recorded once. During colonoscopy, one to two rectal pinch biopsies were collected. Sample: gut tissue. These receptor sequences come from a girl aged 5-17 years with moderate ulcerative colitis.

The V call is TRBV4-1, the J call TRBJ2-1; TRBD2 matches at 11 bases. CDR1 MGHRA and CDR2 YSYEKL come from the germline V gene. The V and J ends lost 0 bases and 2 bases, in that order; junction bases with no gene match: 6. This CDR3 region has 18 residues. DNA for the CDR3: TGCGCCAGCAGCCAAGAAACTAGCGGGGGCCAAACCTACAATGAGCAGTTCTTC. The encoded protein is CASSQETSGGQTYNEQFF.

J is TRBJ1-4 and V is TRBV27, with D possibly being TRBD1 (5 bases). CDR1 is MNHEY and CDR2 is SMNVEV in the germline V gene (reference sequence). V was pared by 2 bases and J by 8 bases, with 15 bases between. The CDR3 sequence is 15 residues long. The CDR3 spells CASSLGGVFREKLFF. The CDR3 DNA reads TGTGCCAGCAGTTTAGGAGGGGTGTTCAGGGAAAAACTGTTTTTT.

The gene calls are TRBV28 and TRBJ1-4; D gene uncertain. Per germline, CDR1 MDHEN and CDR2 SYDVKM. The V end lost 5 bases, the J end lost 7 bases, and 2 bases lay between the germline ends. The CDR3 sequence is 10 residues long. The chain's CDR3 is CASSGEKLFF. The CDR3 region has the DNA TGTGCCAGCAGTGGTGAAAAACTGTTTTTT.

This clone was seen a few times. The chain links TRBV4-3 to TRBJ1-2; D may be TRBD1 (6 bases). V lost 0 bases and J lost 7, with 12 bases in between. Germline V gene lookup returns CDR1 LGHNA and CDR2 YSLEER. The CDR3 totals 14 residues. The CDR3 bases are TGCGCCAGCAGCCAAGAGGGGGCGCGGAGTGGCTACACCTTC. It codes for CASSQEGARSGYTF.

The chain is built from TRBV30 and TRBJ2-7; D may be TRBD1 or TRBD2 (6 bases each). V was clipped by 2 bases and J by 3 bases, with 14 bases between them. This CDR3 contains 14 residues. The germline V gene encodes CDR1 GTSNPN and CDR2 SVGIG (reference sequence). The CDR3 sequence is CAWSRGQGGYEQYF. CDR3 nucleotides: TGTGCCTGGAGTCGGGGGCAGGGAGGCTACGAGCAGTACTTC.

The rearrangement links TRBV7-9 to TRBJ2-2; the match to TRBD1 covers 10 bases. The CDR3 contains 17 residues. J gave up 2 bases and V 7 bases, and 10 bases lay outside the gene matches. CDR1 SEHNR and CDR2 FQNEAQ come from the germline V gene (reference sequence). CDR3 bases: TGTGCCAGCACCAAAAAAGGACAGGGGGGAAACACCGGGGAGCTGTTTTTT. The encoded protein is CASTKKGQGGNTGELFF.

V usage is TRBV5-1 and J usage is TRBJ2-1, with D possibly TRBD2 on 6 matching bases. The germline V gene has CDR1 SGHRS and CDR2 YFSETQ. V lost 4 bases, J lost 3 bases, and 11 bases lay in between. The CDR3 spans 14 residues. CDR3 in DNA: TGCGCCAGCAGCCCAGGCGGGGACTACAATGAGCAGTTCTTC. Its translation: CASSPGGDYNEQFF.

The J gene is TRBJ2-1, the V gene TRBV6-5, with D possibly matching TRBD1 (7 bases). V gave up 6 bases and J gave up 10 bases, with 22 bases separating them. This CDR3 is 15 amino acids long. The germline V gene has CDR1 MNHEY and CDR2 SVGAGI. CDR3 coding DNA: TGTGCCAGCAGCCGGACAGGATTTCAGAGCGGGGAGCAGTTCTTC. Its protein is CASSRTGFQSGEQFF.